Sequencing of this TCR beta chain was carried out in a study of molecular identifiers for immune sequencing clone quantification. Trimming took 0 bases from V and 5 from J, leaving 15 bases between them. The CDR3 loop spans 15 amino acids. The germline gives CDR1 DFQATT, CDR2 SNEGSKA (reference sequence). Bulk TCR library preparation followed previously described methods with listed TCR primers. TCRdb called the PCR reads again in MiXCR, with one record for every CDR3 protein. The profile shows 490,000 or so distinct CDR3 sequences, about a fifth of them singletons. This clonotype was observed at least ten times.

Sequencing was carried out using naive CD8+ T cells from blood, with Jurkat cell RNA spiked in. Subset in this sample: FACS-sorted CD8+CD4-CCR7+CD45RA+ naive T cells. This chain links TRBV20-1 with TRBJ2-3; D is perhaps TRBD2 (6 bases). This clonotype was obtained from a human donor in good health. Some libraries in this study had Jurkat cell RNA spiked in. The CDR3: CSAREPLALEDTQYF. Written as DNA, the CDR3 is TGCAGTGCTAGAGAGCCGCTAGCGTTGGAAGATACGCAGTATTTT.